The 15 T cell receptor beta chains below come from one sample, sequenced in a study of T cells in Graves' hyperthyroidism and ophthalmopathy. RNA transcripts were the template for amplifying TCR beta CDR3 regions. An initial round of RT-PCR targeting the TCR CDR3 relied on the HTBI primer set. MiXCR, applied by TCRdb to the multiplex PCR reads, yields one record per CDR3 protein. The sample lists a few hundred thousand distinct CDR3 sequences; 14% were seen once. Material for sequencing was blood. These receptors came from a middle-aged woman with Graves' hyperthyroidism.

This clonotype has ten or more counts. The CDR3 is CASSSAPGGNQPQHF. CDR3 DNA: TGCGCCAGCAGTTCCGCGCCGGGAGGCAATCAGCCCCAGCATTTT. This chain uses TRBV5-1 with TRBJ1-5; D ambiguous. This CDR3 has 15 residues. Germline V gives CDR1 SGHRS, CDR2 YFSETQ. V was shortened by 5 bases and J by 2 bases, with 14 bases between the two germline ends. The full variable domain, with the rest looked up from reference TRBV5-1 and TRBJ1-5, is KAGVTQTPRYLIKTRGQQVTLSCSPISGHRSVSWYQQTPGQGLQFLFEYFSETQRNKGNFPGRFSGRQFSNSRSEMNVSTLELGDSALYLCASSSAPGGNQPQHFGDGTRLSIL.

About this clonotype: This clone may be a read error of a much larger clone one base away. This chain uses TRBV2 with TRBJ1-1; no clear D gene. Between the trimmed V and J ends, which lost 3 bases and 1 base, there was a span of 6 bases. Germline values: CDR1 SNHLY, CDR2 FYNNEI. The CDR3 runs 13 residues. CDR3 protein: CASSDWSNTEAFF. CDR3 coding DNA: TGTGCCAGCAGTGACTGGTCGAACACTGAAGCTTTCTTT.

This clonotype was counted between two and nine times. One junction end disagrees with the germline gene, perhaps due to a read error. The CDR3 reads CDSSSQGNNEQFF. The CDR3, as DNA: TGTGACAGCAGCTCACAGGGTAACAATGAGCAGTTCTTC. The genes are TRBV7-9 and TRBJ2-1; D is perhaps TRBD1 (6 bases). CDR1 is SEHNR and CDR2 is FQNEAQ in the germline V gene (reference sequence). This CDR3 contains 13 residues. Full variable domain (missing parts from reference TRBV7-9 and TRBJ2-1): DTGVSQNPRHKITKRGQNVTFRCDPISEHNRLYWYRQTLGQGPEFLTYFQNEAQLEKSRLLSDRFSAERPKGSFSTLEIQRTEQGDSAMYLCDSSSQGNNEQFFGPGTRLTVL.

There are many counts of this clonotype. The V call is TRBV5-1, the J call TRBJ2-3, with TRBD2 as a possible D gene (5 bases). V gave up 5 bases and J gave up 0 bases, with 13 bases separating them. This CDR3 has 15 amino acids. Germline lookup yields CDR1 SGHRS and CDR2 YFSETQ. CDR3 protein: CASRTGSESTDTQYF. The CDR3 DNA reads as TGCGCCAGCAGAACGGGGAGCGAAAGCACAGATACGCAGTATTTT.

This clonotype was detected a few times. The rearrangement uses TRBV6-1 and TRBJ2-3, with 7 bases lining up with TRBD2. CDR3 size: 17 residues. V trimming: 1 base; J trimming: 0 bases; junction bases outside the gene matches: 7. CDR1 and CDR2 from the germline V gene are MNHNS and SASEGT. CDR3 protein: CASSEVGFSGSTDTQYF. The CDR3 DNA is TGTGCCAGCAGTGAAGTCGGGTTTAGCGGGAGCACAGATACGCAGTATTTT.

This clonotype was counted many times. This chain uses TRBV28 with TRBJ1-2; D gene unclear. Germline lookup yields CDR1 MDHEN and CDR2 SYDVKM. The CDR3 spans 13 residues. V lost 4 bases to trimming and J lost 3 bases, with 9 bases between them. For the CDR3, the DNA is TGTGCCAGCAGTTCAGGCGGCGACTATGGCTACACCTTC. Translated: CASSSGGDYGYTF.

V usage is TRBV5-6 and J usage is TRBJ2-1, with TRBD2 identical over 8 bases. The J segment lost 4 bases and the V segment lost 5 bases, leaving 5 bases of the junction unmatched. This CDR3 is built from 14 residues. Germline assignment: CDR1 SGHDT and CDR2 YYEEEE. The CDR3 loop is CASSQSGRYNEQFF. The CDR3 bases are TGTGCCAGCAGTCAAAGCGGGAGATACAATGAGCAGTTCTTC. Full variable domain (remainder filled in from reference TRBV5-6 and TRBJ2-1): DAGVTQSPTHLIKTRGQQVTLRCSPKSGHDTVSWYQQALGQGPQFIFQYYEEEERQRGNFPDRFSGHQFPNYSSELNVNALLLGDSALYLCASSQSGRYNEQFFGPGTRLTVL.

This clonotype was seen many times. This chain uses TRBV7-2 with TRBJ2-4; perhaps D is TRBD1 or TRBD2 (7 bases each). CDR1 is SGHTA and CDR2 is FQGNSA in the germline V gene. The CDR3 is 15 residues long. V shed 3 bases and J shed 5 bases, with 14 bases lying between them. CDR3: CASSLGAGGENIQYF. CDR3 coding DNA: TGTGCCAGCAGCTTGGGGGCAGGGGGGGAAAACATTCAGTACTTC.

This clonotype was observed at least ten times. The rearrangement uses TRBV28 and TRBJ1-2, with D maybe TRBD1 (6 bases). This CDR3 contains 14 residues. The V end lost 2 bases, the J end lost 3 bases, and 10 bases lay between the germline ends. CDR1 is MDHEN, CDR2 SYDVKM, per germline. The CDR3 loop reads CASSLRTAHYGYTF. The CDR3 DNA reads TGTGCCAGCAGTTTAAGGACAGCTCACTATGGCTACACCTTC.

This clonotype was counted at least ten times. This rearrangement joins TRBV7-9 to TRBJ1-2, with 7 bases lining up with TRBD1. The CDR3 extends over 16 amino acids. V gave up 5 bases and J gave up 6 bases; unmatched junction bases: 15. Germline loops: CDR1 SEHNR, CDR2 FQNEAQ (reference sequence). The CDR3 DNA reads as TGTGCCAGCAGCCCAAGGACAGGCGCCGCCCCCGATGGCTACACCTTC. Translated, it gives CASSPRTGAAPDGYTF.

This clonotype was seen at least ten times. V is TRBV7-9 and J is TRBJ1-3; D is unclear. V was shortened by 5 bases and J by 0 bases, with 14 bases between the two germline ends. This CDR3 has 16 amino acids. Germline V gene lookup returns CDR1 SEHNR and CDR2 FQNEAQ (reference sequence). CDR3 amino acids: CASSPFDVGSGNTIYF. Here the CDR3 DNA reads TGTGCCAGCAGCCCCTTCGACGTGGGCTCTGGAAACACCATATATTTT.

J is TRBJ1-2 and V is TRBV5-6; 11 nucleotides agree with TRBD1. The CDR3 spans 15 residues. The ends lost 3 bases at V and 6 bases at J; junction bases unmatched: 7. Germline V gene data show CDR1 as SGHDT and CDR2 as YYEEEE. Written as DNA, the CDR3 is TGTGCCAGCAGCTATAGGACAGGGGGCGCCAATGGCTACACCTTC. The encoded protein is CASSYRTGGANGYTF.

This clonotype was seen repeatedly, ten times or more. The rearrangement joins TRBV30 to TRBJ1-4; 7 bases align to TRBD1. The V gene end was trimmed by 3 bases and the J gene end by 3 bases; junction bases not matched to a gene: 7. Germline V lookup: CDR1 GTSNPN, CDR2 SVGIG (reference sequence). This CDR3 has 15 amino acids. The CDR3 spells CAWRGLTGPNEKLFF. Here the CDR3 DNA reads TGTGCCTGGAGGGGATTGACAGGGCCTAATGAAAAACTGTTTTTT.

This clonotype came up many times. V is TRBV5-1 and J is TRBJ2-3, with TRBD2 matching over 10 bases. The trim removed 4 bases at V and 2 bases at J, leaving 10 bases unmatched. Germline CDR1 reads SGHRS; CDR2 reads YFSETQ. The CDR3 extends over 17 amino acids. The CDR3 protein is CASSPTPSGSYTDTQYF. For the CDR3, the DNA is TGCGCCAGCAGCCCGACCCCTAGCGGGAGTTACACAGATACGCAGTATTTT. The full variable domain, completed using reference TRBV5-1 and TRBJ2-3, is KAGVTQTPRYLIKTRGQQVTLSCSPISGHRSVSWYQQTPGQGLQFLFEYFSETQRNKGNFPGRFSGRQFSNSRSEMNVSTLELGDSALYLCASSPTPSGSYTDTQYFGPGTRLTVL.

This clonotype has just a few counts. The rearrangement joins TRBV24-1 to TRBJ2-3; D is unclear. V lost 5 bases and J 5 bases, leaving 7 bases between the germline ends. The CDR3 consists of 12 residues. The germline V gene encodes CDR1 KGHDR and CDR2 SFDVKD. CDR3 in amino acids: CATSGGVDTQYF. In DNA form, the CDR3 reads TGTGCCACCAGTGGAGGCGTAGATACGCAGTATTTT.